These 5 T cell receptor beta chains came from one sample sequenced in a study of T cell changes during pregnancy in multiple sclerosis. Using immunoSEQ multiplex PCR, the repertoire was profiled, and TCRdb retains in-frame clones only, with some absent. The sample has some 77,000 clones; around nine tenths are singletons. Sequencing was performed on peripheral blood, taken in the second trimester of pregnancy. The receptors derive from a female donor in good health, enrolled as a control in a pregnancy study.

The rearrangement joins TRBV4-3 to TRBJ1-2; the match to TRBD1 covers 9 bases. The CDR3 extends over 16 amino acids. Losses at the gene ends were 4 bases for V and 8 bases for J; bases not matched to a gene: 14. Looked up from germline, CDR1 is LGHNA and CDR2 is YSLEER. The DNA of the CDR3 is TGCGCCAGCAGCCTGACCCGGACAGGGGTTGTGGGAGGCTACACCTTC. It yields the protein CASSLTRTGVVGGYTF.

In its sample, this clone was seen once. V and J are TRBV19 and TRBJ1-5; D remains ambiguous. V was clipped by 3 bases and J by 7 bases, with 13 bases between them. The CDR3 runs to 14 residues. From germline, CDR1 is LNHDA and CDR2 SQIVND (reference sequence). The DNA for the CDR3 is TGTGCCAGTAGTATTCCGCGGACGGGGCAGCCCCAGCATTTT. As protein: CASSIPRTGQPQHF.

This CDR3 is CASRRRTGGWTDTQYF. The CDR3 coding sequence is TGTGCCAGCAGGCGTAGGACAGGGGGTTGGACAGATACGCAGTATTTT. The chain carries TRBV28 and TRBJ2-3; TRBD1 agrees at 10 bases. V shed 6 bases, J shed 3 bases, and the junction held 9 bases outside the gene matches. The CDR3 is 16 residues long. The germline gives CDR1 MDHEN, CDR2 SYDVKM.

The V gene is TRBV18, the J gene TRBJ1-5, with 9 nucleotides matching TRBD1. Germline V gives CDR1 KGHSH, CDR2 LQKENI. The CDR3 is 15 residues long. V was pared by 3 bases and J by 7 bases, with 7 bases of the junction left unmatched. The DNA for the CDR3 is TGTGCCAGCTCACCGAGACAGGGGGAAGGGCAGCCCCAGCATTTT. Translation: CASSPRQGEGQPQHF.

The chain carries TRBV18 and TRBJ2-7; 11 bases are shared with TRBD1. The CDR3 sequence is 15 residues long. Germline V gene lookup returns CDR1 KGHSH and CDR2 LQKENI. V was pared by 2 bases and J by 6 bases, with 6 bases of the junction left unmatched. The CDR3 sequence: CASSPGQGAPSEQYF. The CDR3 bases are TGTGCCAGCTCACCAGGACAGGGGGCTCCCAGCGAGCAGTACTTC.